The clone carrying this TCR beta chain has only a few counts. As it was prepared, the TCRbeta library received unique molecular identifiers. TCRdb ran MiXCR on the PCR reads and lists one entry per CDR3 protein. In the table there are 200,000 to 250,000 distinct CDR3 sequences, 8% to 10% of which are singletons. The CDR3 spans 14 residues. V shed 3 bases and J shed 4 bases, with 11 bases lying between them. Germline CDR1 is SGHAT and CDR2 is FQNNGV. The data belong to a study of T-cell reconstitution after alpha-beta-depleted transplantation in children. The source material was PBMCs from the stem cell graft donor, sampled from the stem cell graft. The chain has TRBV11-2 and TRBJ2-3, with a tentative D call TRBD1 (5 bases). The TCR comes from a human donor who donated a stem cell graft to a child with acute lymphoblastic leukemia. Here the CDR3 reads CASSFKGLADTQYF. CDR3 in DNA: TGTGCCAGCAGCTTTAAGGGGCTTGCAGATACGCAGTATTTT. The full variable domain, completed using reference TRBV11-2 and TRBJ2-3, is EAGVAQSPRYKIIEKRQSVAFWCNPISGHATLYWYQQILGQGPKLLIQFQNNGVVDDSQLPKDRFSAERLKGVDSTLKIQPAKLEDSAVYLCASSFKGLADTQYFGPGTRLTVL.